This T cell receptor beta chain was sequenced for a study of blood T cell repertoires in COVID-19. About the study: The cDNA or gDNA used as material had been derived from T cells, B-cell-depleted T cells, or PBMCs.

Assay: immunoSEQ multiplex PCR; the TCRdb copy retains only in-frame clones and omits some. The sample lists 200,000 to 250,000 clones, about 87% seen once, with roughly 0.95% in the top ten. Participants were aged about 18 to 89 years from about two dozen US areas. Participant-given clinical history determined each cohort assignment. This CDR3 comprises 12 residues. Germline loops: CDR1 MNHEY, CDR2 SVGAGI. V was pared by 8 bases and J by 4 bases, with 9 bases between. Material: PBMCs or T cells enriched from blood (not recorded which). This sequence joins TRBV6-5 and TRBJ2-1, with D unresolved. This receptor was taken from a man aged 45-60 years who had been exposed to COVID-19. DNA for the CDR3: TGTGCCAGCGGAGATACGTACAATGAGCAGTTCTTC. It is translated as CASGDTYNEQFF.